The next 13 T cell receptor beta chains were all read from a single sample in a study of T cells in localized non-small cell lung cancer. Data came from immunoSEQ multiplex PCR; TCRdb stores just in-frame clones and leaves some out. The table shows about 2,000 clones, with roughly 26% occurring only once. Sequenced here: normal lung tissue next to the tumor, sampled before any cancer treatment. The receptors come from a female donor over 55 with stage I lung adenocarcinoma.

V usage is TRBV30 and J usage is TRBJ2-7; TRBD2 agrees at 7 bases. This CDR3 region has 17 residues. Germline V lookup: CDR1 GTSNPN, CDR2 SVGIG (reference sequence). The ends lost 0 bases at V and 2 bases at J; junction bases unmatched: 13. The DNA for the CDR3 is TGTGCCTGGAGTGTAAAAGCGGGGCTTACTCCCCCCTACGAGCAGTACTTC. The encoded protein is CAWSVKAGLTPPYEQYF.

Here the CDR3 DNA reads TGCGCCAGCAGCTTTGGGGGCGCAGGGAACACTGAAGCTTTCTTT. It is translated as CASSFGGAGNTEAFF. The chain employs TRBV5-1 and TRBJ1-1; D might be TRBD1 (6 bases). CDR1 SGHRS and CDR2 YFSETQ come from the germline V gene. The CDR3 extends over 15 amino acids. Trimming removed 2 bases at V and 1 base at J, with 12 bases between.

The V and J genes are TRBV6-8 and TRBJ1-1; the match to TRBD1 covers 12 bases. V shed 10 bases and J 7 bases; nucleotides not matched to a gene: 10. The CDR3 spans 14 residues. The germline gives CDR1 MNHGY, CDR2 SAAAGT. CDR3: CAIRPGQGADEAFF. The CDR3 DNA sequence: TGTGCCATCAGACCGGGACAGGGGGCAGATGAAGCTTTCTTT.

This clone was seen a few times. The CDR3 DNA reads TGTGCCAGCAGCCAATTCTCACGGGGGAACACTGAAGCTTTCTTT. This codes for CASSQFSRGNTEAFF. The chain uses TRBV7-6 and TRBJ1-1; no clear D gene. V gave up 5 bases and J gave up 1 base, with 14 bases separating them. The germline V gene has CDR1 SGHVS and CDR2 FNYEAQ. CDR3 length: 15 amino acids.

This chain connects TRBV19 to TRBJ1-3, with a tentative D call TRBD1 (5 bases). Trimming removed 7 bases at V and 0 bases at J, with 16 bases between. From germline, CDR1 is LNHDA and CDR2 SQIVND (reference sequence). CDR3 size: 16 residues. CDR3 protein: CASTRGTLSSGNTIYF. CDR3 bases: TGTGCCAGTACCCGGGGCACCTTGAGCTCTGGAAACACCATATATTTT.

This clone was observed a handful of times. The genes are TRBV19 and TRBJ2-1; D uncertain. CDR1 is LNHDA, CDR2 SQIVND, per germline (reference sequence). Deletions cut 6 bases from V and 2 bases from J, with 11 bases between. The CDR3 runs 14 residues. CDR3 in amino acids: CASSPIGPYNEQFF. In DNA, the CDR3 is TGTGCCAGTAGCCCGATAGGGCCCTACAATGAGCAGTTCTTC.

Judged by abundance, this clone is medium-sized. This rearrangement joins TRBV11-3 to TRBJ2-7; 9 nucleotides agree with TRBD2. Per the germline V gene, CDR1 is SGHNT and CDR2 is YENEEA. The trim removed 2 bases at V and 5 bases at J, leaving 7 bases unmatched. The CDR3 is 15 residues long. As DNA, the CDR3 is TGTGCCAGCAGCTTACAGGGACTAGCATCCCACGAGCAGTACTTC. Encoded protein: CASSLQGLASHEQYF.

Only a few counts were recorded for this clone. This sequence joins TRBV15 and TRBJ1-2, with D unclear. The V and J ends lost 1 base and 4 bases respectively, with 19 bases between them. The CDR3 extends over 17 amino acids. The germline V gene encodes CDR1 LNHNV and CDR2 YYDKDF (reference sequence). CDR3: CATSRGYTEQTSYGYTF. The DNA of the CDR3 is TGTGCCACCAGCAGAGGATACACAGAGCAAACTTCCTATGGCTACACCTTC.

The chain carries TRBV14 and TRBJ2-5; 10 nucleotides align to TRBD2. Trimming removed 4 bases from V and 4 bases from J; junction bases left unmatched: 9. This CDR3 has 16 amino acids. CDR1 is SGHDN, CDR2 FVKESK, per germline. The CDR3 reads CASSPGEIAGGETQYF. In DNA form, the CDR3 reads TGTGCCAGCAGCCCCGGTGAGATAGCGGGAGGAGAGACCCAGTACTTC.

This clone came up a few times. The junction departs from germline at one end; a sequencing error may be responsible. The J gene is TRBJ2-7, the V gene TRBV11-3; TRBD2 aligns across 12 bases. CDR1 is SGHNT and CDR2 is YENEEA in the germline V gene. The CDR3 length is 16 residues. The CDR3 reads CASSSSGRAGTYEQYF. In DNA, the CDR3 is TGTGCTAGCAGCTCTAGCGGGAGGGCCGGAACCTACGAGCAGTACTTC.

Sample share makes this clone medium-sized. The rearrangement joins TRBV11-3 to TRBJ2-5; TRBD2 agrees at 7 bases. There are 14 residues in the CDR3. V lost 3 bases to trimming and J lost 5 bases; unmatched junction nucleotides: 6. Germline V lookup: CDR1 SGHNT, CDR2 YENEEA. The DNA for the CDR3 is TGTGCCAGCAGCTTCCAGCGGGGCATGGAGACCCAGTACTTC. Its translation: CASSFQRGMETQYF.

The rearrangement links TRBV6-8 to TRBJ1-6; no definite D call. Trimming shortened V by 7 bases and J by 0 bases, and 16 bases separated the two germline ends. CDR1 and CDR2 from the germline V gene are MNHGY and SAAAGT. The CDR3 is 17 amino acids. The DNA of the CDR3 is TGTGCCAGCACGCCGAAACGCCAGAGCTCCTATAATTCACCCCTCCACTTT. It specifies CASTPKRQSSYNSPLHF.

J is TRBJ2-1 and V is TRBV15, with 8 bases matching TRBD1. CDR1 and CDR2 from the germline V gene are LNHNV and YYDKDF (reference sequence). CDR3 length: 15 amino acids. Trimming took 3 bases from V and 7 from J; bases not matched to a gene: 8. DNA for the CDR3: TGTGCCACCAGCAGTCGGACAGGGTTCAGAAATGAGCAGTTCTTC. Translation: CATSSRTGFRNEQFF.